One and the same sample provided the 25 T cell receptor beta chains below, sequenced in a study of cytomegalovirus exposure and HLA in healthy donors. Amplification used 60 Vbeta primers and 13 Jbeta primers. Sequencing used immunoSEQ multiplex PCR; TCRdb keeps in-frame clones, though not all of them. The table has approximately 200,000 clones, around three quarters seen once. The source material was PBMCs. These TCRs come from a man aged 30-40 years in good health and CMV-seronegative.

V and J are TRBV7-8 and TRBJ1-1; perhaps TRBD1 as D (5 bases). The length of the CDR3 is 13 residues. Trimming removed 4 bases from V and 11 bases from J, with 17 bases in between. Germline CDR1 is SGHVS and CDR2 is FQNEAQ. The CDR3 DNA reads TGTGCCAGCAGCTATCTAGCGGGGCTGATCGCTTTCTTT. It yields the protein CASSYLAGLIAFF.

V usage is TRBV29-1 and J usage is TRBJ1-3; 7 positions agree with TRBD1. The length of the CDR3 is 15 residues. Germline lookup yields CDR1 SQVTM and CDR2 ANQGSEA. The V and J ends lost 5 bases and 1 base, in that order; junction bases with no gene match: 8. The CDR3 reads CSVTLTGNSGNTIYF. As DNA, the CDR3 is TGCAGCGTTACTCTGACAGGGAATTCTGGAAACACCATATATTTT.

The chain uses TRBV29-1 and TRBJ2-7; 12 bases match TRBD2. Looked up from germline, CDR1 is SQVTM and CDR2 is ANQGSEA. The CDR3 is 17 amino acids. Trimming at V came to 5 bases and at J to 3 bases, leaving 14 bases not matched to a gene. The CDR3 sequence: CSVQQTSGRTYNYEQYF. The CDR3 coding sequence is TGCAGCGTTCAACAAACTAGCGGGAGGACCTACAACTACGAGCAGTACTTC.

The rearrangement uses TRBV5-6 and TRBJ2-7; 7 nucleotides line up with TRBD2. The CDR3 extends over 11 amino acids. Germline V gene sequence: CDR1 SGHDT, CDR2 YYEEEE. V lost 5 bases to trimming and J lost 12 bases; unmatched junction nucleotides: 8. The CDR3 nucleotides read TGTGCCAGCAGTGTCCGGGGACTATCGTACTTC. Translated: CASSVRGLSYF.

The chain employs TRBV20-1 and TRBJ2-3, with D hard to call. Trimming took 3 bases from V and 5 from J, leaving 6 bases between them. This CDR3 contains 11 residues. Germline V lookup: CDR1 DFQATT, CDR2 SNEGSKA (reference sequence). The chain's CDR3 is CSASYEDTQYF. In DNA, the CDR3 is TGCAGTGCTAGCTATGAAGATACGCAGTATTTT.

The chain couples TRBV7-9 to TRBJ2-7; 8 nucleotides align to TRBD1. The CDR3 consists of 15 residues. The germline V gene encodes CDR1 SEHNR and CDR2 FQNEAQ (reference sequence). V was pared by 4 bases and J by 4 bases, with 9 bases of the junction left unmatched. This CDR3 is CASSSIDRGGYEQYF. In nucleotides, the CDR3 is TGTGCCAGCAGCTCCATCGACAGGGGTGGGTACGAGCAGTACTTC.

The CDR3: CASSPPRVWDTDTQYF. CDR3 bases: TGCGCCAGCAGCCCGCCCAGGGTCTGGGACACAGATACGCAGTATTTT. The genes are TRBV5-1 and TRBJ2-3; D may be TRBD1 (5 bases). V was shortened by 4 bases and J by 2 bases, with 17 bases between the two germline ends. The CDR3 loop spans 16 amino acids. Germline CDR1 reads SGHRS; CDR2 reads YFSETQ.

The chain uses TRBV11-2 and TRBJ1-2; TRBD1 might be the D (6 bases). Trimming took 1 base from V and 6 from J, leaving 12 bases between them. The CDR3 totals 14 residues. CDR1 is SGHAT and CDR2 is FQNNGV in the germline V gene. The DNA for the CDR3 is TGTGCCAGCAGCTTAGGTAACAGGGCGGATGGCTACACCTTC. Protein product: CASSLGNRADGYTF. The full variable domain, with the rest looked up from reference TRBV11-2 and TRBJ1-2, is EAGVAQSPRYKIIEKRQSVAFWCNPISGHATLYWYQQILGQGPKLLIQFQNNGVVDDSQLPKDRFSAERLKGVDSTLKIQPAKLEDSAVYLCASSLGNRADGYTFGSGTRLTVV.

The V call is TRBV6-5, the J call TRBJ1-4; 8 bases match TRBD1. This CDR3 spans 14 amino acids. Germline CDR1 and CDR2: MNHEY and SVGAGI. The V and J ends lost 2 bases and 7 bases, in that order; junction bases with no gene match: 3. CDR3 amino acids: CASSYGTGFEKLFF. The DNA of the CDR3 is TGTGCCAGCAGTTACGGGACAGGATTTGAAAAACTGTTTTTT.

In its sample, this clone was seen once. The J gene is TRBJ2-7, the V gene TRBV5-4; possible D gene TRBD1, 5 bases. Trimming pared 0 bases from V and 2 bases from J, leaving 6 bases between. The CDR3 length is 13 residues. The germline gives CDR1 SGHNT, CDR2 YYREEE (reference sequence). Written as DNA, the CDR3 is TGTGCCAGCAGCTTGGCAGGGACCTACGAGCAGTACTTC. It encodes CASSLAGTYEQYF.

The chain links TRBV19 to TRBJ1-4; the D is unclear. The CDR3 length is 16 residues. Trimming pared 3 bases from V and 4 bases from J, leaving 15 bases between. Germline V gene lookup returns CDR1 LNHDA and CDR2 SQIVND (reference sequence). The CDR3 bases are TGTGCCAGTAGTATGTTGCGGGGATCGGGTAATGAAAAACTGTTTTTT. Its translation: CASSMLRGSGNEKLFF.

This chain links TRBV4-1 with TRBJ2-7; TRBD2 aligns across 9 bases. Germline V lookup: CDR1 MGHRA, CDR2 YSYEKL. V shed 3 bases, J shed 4 bases, and the junction held 10 bases outside the gene matches. The CDR3 totals 16 residues. The CDR3 spells CASSHLASGTRYEQYF. Here the CDR3 DNA reads TGCGCCAGCAGCCATTTGGCTAGCGGGACTAGGTACGAGCAGTACTTC.

This clone has more than one count but fewer than ten. J is TRBJ2-2 and V is TRBV5-1; 8 nucleotides align to TRBD1. Trimming took 4 bases from V and 4 from J; bases not matched to a gene: 9. There are 16 residues in the CDR3. Germline V gives CDR1 SGHRS, CDR2 YFSETQ. The CDR3 reads CASSRSGQGGTGELFF. CDR3 DNA sequence: TGCGCCAGCAGCCGTAGCGGACAGGGAGGCACCGGGGAGCTGTTTTTT.

The rearrangement links TRBV20-1 to TRBJ1-4; D is unresolved. Germline lookup yields CDR1 DFQATT and CDR2 SNEGSKA (reference sequence). V was pared by 4 bases and J by 6 bases, with 3 bases between. This CDR3 contains 10 residues. CDR3 DNA sequence: TGCAGTGCTACCGATGAAAAACTGTTTTTT. Its translation is CSATDEKLFF.

The chain combines TRBV18 with TRBJ2-2, with D possibly being TRBD1 (6 bases). The CDR3 has 16 amino acids. The germline V and J ends were trimmed by 3 bases and 2 bases, with 13 bases remaining between them. Germline V CDR1 and CDR2: KGHSH, LQKENI. The CDR3, as DNA: TGTGCCAGCTCACCGGCCGGGACACGTAACACCGGGGAGCTGTTTTTT. Translation gives CASSPAGTRNTGELFF.

The chain uses TRBV11-3 and TRBJ2-7, with 10 nucleotides matching TRBD2. Trimming took 4 bases from V and 2 from J; bases not matched to a gene: 14. CDR1 and CDR2 (germline): SGHNT, YENEEA. There are 18 residues in the CDR3. The chain's CDR3 is CASSYPSPVLAGAYEQYF. CDR3 sequence (DNA): TGTGCCAGCAGCTACCCCTCCCCTGTCCTAGCGGGAGCCTACGAGCAGTACTTC. Based on the CDR3 plus reference TRBV11-3 and TRBJ2-7, the full variable domain is EAGVVQSPRYKIIEKKQPVAFWCNPISGHNTLYWYLQNLGQGPELLIRYENEEAVDDSQLPKDRFSAERLKGVDSTLKIQPAELGDSAVYLCASSYPSPVLAGAYEQYFGPGTRLTVT.

This sequence joins TRBV7-9 and TRBJ2-7, with 7 bases that match TRBD1. The CDR3 is 14 residues long. V was pared by 4 bases and J by 3 bases, with 6 bases of the junction left unmatched. Germline CDR1 reads SEHNR; CDR2 reads FQNEAQ (reference sequence). CDR3 sequence (DNA): TGTGCCAGCAGCTCGGACAGGCCCCTCTACGAGCAGTACTTC. It is translated as CASSSDRPLYEQYF.

The chain carries TRBV15 and TRBJ2-1; possibly TRBD1 for D (5 bases). The CDR3 runs 12 residues. Germline assignment: CDR1 LNHNV and CDR2 YYDKDF (reference sequence). The V end was cut by 0 bases, the J end by 9 bases, with 6 bases between. CDR3 DNA sequence: TGTGCCACCAGCAGAGATCAGGGTGAGCAGTTCTTC. This encodes CATSRDQGEQFF.

This chain connects TRBV28 to TRBJ2-5, with TRBD2 matching over 7 bases. This CDR3 contains 14 residues. CDR1 MDHEN and CDR2 SYDVKM come from the germline V gene. V gave up 6 bases and J gave up 2 bases; unmatched junction bases: 6. The CDR3 DNA follows: TGTGCCAGCAGGCCGGGAGGTATACAAGAGACCCAGTACTTC. Encoded protein: CASRPGGIQETQYF.

The chain combines TRBV28 with TRBJ2-7, with TRBD1 identical over 10 bases. Looked up from germline, CDR1 is MDHEN and CDR2 is SYDVKM. CDR3 size: 16 residues. Germline trimming cut 6 bases from V and 4 bases from J; bases unmatched to any gene: 12. The CDR3 nucleotides read TGTGCCAGCAGGGGACAGGGGTCCCCTACGTCTTACGAGCAGTACTTC. Protein sequence: CASRGQGSPTSYEQYF.

The CDR3 reads CASNRDLNTGELFF. The CDR3 region has the DNA TGCGCCAGTAATCGGGACTTAAACACCGGGGAGCTGTTTTTT. The chain carries TRBV10-1 and TRBJ2-2, with TRBD2 as a possible D gene (6 bases). Trimming cost V 9 bases and J 2 bases, with 13 bases left between them. CDR1 WNHNN and CDR2 SYGVQD come from the germline V gene (reference sequence). The CDR3 totals 14 residues.

The genes are TRBV5-6 and TRBJ2-2, with 11 bases lining up with TRBD2. CDR1 and CDR2 (germline): SGHDT, YYEEEE. V lost 5 bases to trimming and J lost 2 bases; unmatched junction nucleotides: 2. The CDR3 runs to 15 residues. CDR3 residues: CASRLAGANTGELFF. Written as DNA, the CDR3 is TGTGCCAGCAGACTAGCGGGAGCTAACACCGGGGAGCTGTTTTTT.

The rearrangement uses TRBV29-1 and TRBJ2-1, with D unclear. Germline CDR1 reads SQVTM; CDR2 reads ANQGSEA. This CDR3 is 12 amino acids long. V lost 6 bases and J lost 8, with 14 bases in between. CDR3 loop: CSVNPRADEQFF. CDR3 nucleotide sequence: TGCAGCGTGAACCCCCGCGCGGATGAGCAGTTCTTC.

This clone showed up just a few times. The rearrangement uses TRBV1 and TRBJ2-7; the table calls TRBD2, which could not be checked here. TRBV1 is termed a pseudogene. The CDR3 is 13 amino acids. The CDR3 here is CTSSGGRGYEQYF. The CDR3 bases are TGCACCAGCAGCGGAGGGAGAGGATACGAGCAGTACTTC.

The gene calls are TRBV5-6 and TRBJ1-5; D may be TRBD1 (5 bases). V lost 0 bases and J 3 bases, leaving 7 bases between the germline ends. This CDR3 comprises 14 residues. Germline loops: CDR1 SGHDT, CDR2 YYEEEE. CDR3 amino acids: CASSLDRSNQPQHF. The CDR3, as DNA: TGTGCCAGCAGCTTGGACAGGTCCAATCAGCCCCAGCATTTT.